This entry is about one T cell receptor (beta chain). The sample is drawn from a study of blood T cells in healthy people across ages. PCR was performed a second time for roughly 7 to 12 cycles using a sample-barcoded 5' primer and a J-beta primer mix. Every molecule of cDNA carried a tag from a template-switch adaptor with 12 random nucleotides. Each CDR3 protein gets one entry after TCRdb re-called the 5' RACE reads with MiXCR. Found here are hundreds of thousands of distinct CDR3 sequences, about 36% of them singletons; the top ten hold approximately 12%. RNA extraction gave at least 5.5 micrograms of total RNA per sample. The TCR originated in a man younger than 30 in good health. Sequenced: blood.

The CDR3 is CSAKTGTGRGYTF. The CDR3 coding sequence is TGCAGTGCTAAGACCGGGACCGGGAGGGGCTACACCTTC. The rearrangement uses TRBV20-1 and TRBJ1-2; tentative D call: TRBD1 (5 bases). Germline CDR1 reads DFQATT; CDR2 reads SNEGSKA (reference sequence). The length of the CDR3 is 13 residues. The V end lost 4 bases, the J end lost 8 bases, and 17 bases lay between the germline ends.